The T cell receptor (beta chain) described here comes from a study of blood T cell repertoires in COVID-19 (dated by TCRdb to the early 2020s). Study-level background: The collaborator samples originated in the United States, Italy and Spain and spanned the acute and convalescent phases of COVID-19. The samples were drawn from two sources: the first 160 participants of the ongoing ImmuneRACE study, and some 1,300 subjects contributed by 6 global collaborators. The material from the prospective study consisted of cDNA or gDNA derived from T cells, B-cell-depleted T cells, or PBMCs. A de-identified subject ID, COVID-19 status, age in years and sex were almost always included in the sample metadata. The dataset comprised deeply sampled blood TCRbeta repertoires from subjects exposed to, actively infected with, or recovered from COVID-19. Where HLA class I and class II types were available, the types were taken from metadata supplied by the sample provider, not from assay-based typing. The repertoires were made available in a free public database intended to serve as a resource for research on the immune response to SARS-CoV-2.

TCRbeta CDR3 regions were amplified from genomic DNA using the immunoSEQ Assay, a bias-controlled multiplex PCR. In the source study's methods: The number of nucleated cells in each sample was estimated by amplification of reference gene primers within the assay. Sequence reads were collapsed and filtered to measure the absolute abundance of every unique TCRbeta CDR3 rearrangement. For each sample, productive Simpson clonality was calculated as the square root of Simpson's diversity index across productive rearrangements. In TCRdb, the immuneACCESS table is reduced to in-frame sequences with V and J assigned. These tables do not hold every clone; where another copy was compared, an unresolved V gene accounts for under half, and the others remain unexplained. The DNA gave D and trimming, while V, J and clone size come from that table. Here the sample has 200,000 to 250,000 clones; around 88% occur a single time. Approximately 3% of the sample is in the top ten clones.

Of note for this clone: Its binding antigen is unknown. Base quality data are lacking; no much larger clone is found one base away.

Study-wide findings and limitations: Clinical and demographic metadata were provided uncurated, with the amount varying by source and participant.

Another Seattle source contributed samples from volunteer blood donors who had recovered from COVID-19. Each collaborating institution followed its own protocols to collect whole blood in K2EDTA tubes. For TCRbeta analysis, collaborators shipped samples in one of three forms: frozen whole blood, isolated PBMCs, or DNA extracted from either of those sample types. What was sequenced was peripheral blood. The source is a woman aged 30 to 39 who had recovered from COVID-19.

CDR3 protein: CASSLVGAGGSYEQYF. The nucleotides are TGCGCCAGCAGCTTGGTGGGGGCTGGCGGCTCCTACGAGCAGTACTTC. The chain is made from TRBV5-1 and TRBJ2-7; D gene: possibly TRBD1, on 6 matching bases. The germline V gene specifies SGHRS as CDR1 and YFSETQ as CDR2. Trimming at the junction amounts to 0 bases on V and 0 bases on J, and the germline ends lie 13 bases apart. The CDR3 contains 16 residues, cysteine and phenylalanine counted. Solely the CDR3 DNA is kept, with 48 bases framed from the first base.